The 18 T cell receptor beta chains presented below share a single source sample, sequenced in a study of cytomegalovirus exposure and HLA in healthy donors. Primers included in the PCR were 60 Vbeta and 13 Jbeta primers. TCRdb keeps only in-frame clones here, not all; method: immunoSEQ multiplex PCR. The sample holds about 83,000 clones, about four fifths seen once. Sequencing was carried out using PBMCs. The receptor set was obtained from a man between 18 and 35 years old in good health and CMV-seropositive.

This clone was seen a handful of times. V and J are TRBV7-9 and TRBJ2-3; D is possibly TRBD1 (6 bases). The CDR3 runs 14 residues. CDR1 SEHNR and CDR2 FQNEAQ come from the germline V gene (reference sequence). Trimming took off 6 bases at V and 6 bases at J, with 16 bases between the two ends. The DNA of the CDR3 is TGTGCCAGCAGTCCCTCAGGGGCAAGGGATACGCAGTATTTT. This sequence encodes CASSPSGARDTQYF.

Only a few counts were recorded for this clone. J is TRBJ2-7 and V is TRBV6-5; TRBD2 might be the D (6 bases). The CDR3 length is 14 residues. Trimming pared 6 bases from V and 5 bases from J, leaving 17 bases between. Germline V gene data show CDR1 as MNHEY and CDR2 as SVGAGI. The chain's CDR3 is CASSRGVLGDEQYF. CDR3 sequence (DNA): TGTGCCAGCAGCCGCGGGGTGTTGGGGGACGAGCAGTACTTC.

The chain uses TRBV6-5 and TRBJ2-1, with no clear D. Trimming stripped 6 bases from V and 5 bases from J, with 11 bases between. The CDR3 has 13 residues. Germline V gene data show CDR1 as MNHEY and CDR2 as SVGAGI. The CDR3 nucleotides are TGTGCCAGCAGCTTGAGTAACCACAATGAGCAGTTCTTC. Translating it yields CASSLSNHNEQFF.

This clone was counted once. The chain links TRBV5-4 to TRBJ2-7; D not certain. Trimming removed 3 bases at V and 1 base at J, with 11 bases between. CDR3 length: 14 amino acids. Per the germline V gene, CDR1 is SGHNT and CDR2 is YYREEE (reference sequence). The CDR3 bases are TGTGCCAGCAGCTCATTCCTAGATTCCTACGAGCAGTACTTC. It encodes CASSSFLDSYEQYF.

The rearrangement joins TRBV29-1 to TRBJ2-3; 9 bases fit TRBD2. The CDR3 totals 15 residues. The V segment lost 4 bases and the J segment 6 bases; nucleotides outside the gene matches: 11. CDR1 SQVTM and CDR2 ANQGSEA come from the germline V gene. The CDR3 DNA sequence: TGCAGCGTTGTTCTGCTAGCGGGATTGGCGGATACGCAGTATTTT. Protein product: CSVVLLAGLADTQYF.

V and J are TRBV7-2 and TRBJ1-2, with D perhaps matching TRBD1 (5 bases). Germline V lookup: CDR1 SGHTA, CDR2 FQGNSA. This CDR3 is built from 13 residues. Trimming shortened V by 0 bases and J by 5 bases, and 7 bases separated the two germline ends. The chain's CDR3 is CASSLAGVYGYTF. CDR3 coding DNA: TGTGCCAGCAGCTTAGCAGGGGTGTATGGCTACACCTTC.

The chain has TRBV4-1 and TRBJ2-3, with TRBD2 identical over 7 bases. V was pared by 0 bases and J by 8 bases, with 14 bases of the junction left unmatched. The CDR3 is made up of 17 amino acids. Germline V gene sequence: CDR1 MGHRA, CDR2 YSYEKL. CDR3 sequence reads: CASSQDGGETGRGTQYF. In nucleotides, the CDR3 is TGCGCCAGCAGCCAAGATGGGGGGGAAACGGGTAGGGGTACGCAGTATTTT.

The chain joins TRBV2 to TRBJ2-7; possibly TRBD2 for D (6 bases). The germline CDR1 and CDR2 sequences are SNHLY and FYNNEI. V was trimmed by 6 bases and J by 9 bases, leaving 12 bases between them. The CDR3 is 11 residues long. DNA for the CDR3: TGTGCCAGCAGGGGGGAGGTGGCGCAGTACTTC. Amino acid sequence: CASRGEVAQYF.

The chain joins TRBV28 to TRBJ1-1; TRBD1 is a possible D gene (6 bases). CDR1 MDHEN and CDR2 SYDVKM come from the germline V gene. Trimming removed 0 bases from V and 3 bases from J, with 14 bases in between. CDR3 length: 16 amino acids. The CDR3: CASSLWQGPGYTEAFF. The DNA for the CDR3 is TGTGCCAGCAGTTTATGGCAGGGGCCTGGTTACACTGAAGCTTTCTTT.

A few counts support this clone. The CDR3 DNA reads TGTGCTATCCCCCAGGGGGTTCATGGCTACACCTTC. Translating gives CAIPQGVHGYTF. The gene calls are TRBV28 and TRBJ1-2; 7 bases line up with TRBD1. Germline-derived CDR1 and CDR2 are MDHEN and SYDVKM. The length of the CDR3 is 12 residues.

This clone was seen a few times. V and J are TRBV4-1 and TRBJ2-1; possible D gene TRBD1, 6 bases. The CDR3 has 14 amino acids. V lost 2 bases, J lost 7 bases, and 12 bases lay in between. Germline lookup yields CDR1 MGHRA and CDR2 YSYEKL. The CDR3 region is CASSQPIRGNEQFF. In DNA, the CDR3 is TGCGCCAGCAGCCAACCCATTAGGGGGAATGAGCAGTTCTTC.

The J gene is TRBJ2-7, the V gene TRBV6-1; the match to TRBD1 covers 7 bases. The CDR3 spans 13 residues. The germline V gene has CDR1 MNHNS and CDR2 SASEGT. V lost 6 bases and J lost 3; bases outside the gene matches: 5. CDR3 loop: CASRMTGSYEQYF. The CDR3 DNA sequence: TGTGCCAGCAGAATGACAGGGAGCTACGAGCAGTACTTC.

The rearrangement joins TRBV9 to TRBJ2-7; TRBD1 agrees at 7 bases. Germline CDR1 reads SGDLS; CDR2 reads YYNGEE. The length of the CDR3 is 14 residues. Trimming at V came to 4 bases and at J to 4 bases, leaving 8 bases not matched to a gene. The DNA of the CDR3 is TGTGCCAGCAGCCAGACAGGACAGGTTTACGAGCAGTACTTC. Translation: CASSQTGQVYEQYF. Full variable domain (outside the CDR3, taken from reference TRBV9 and TRBJ2-7): DSGVTQTPKHLITATGQRVTLRCSPRSGDLSVYWYQQSLDQGLQFLIQYYNGEERAKGNILERFSAQQFPDLHSELNLSSLELGDSALYFCASSQTGQVYEQYFGPGTRLTVT.

The genes are TRBV6-6 and TRBJ2-5; 8 bases are shared with TRBD1. V lost 6 bases to trimming and J lost 5 bases; unmatched junction nucleotides: 2. This CDR3 is 12 amino acids long. CDR1 and CDR2 (germline): MNHNY, SVGAGI (reference sequence). CDR3: CASSRQGETQYF. The CDR3 nucleotides read TGTGCCAGCAGCCGACAGGGGGAGACCCAGTACTTC.

V gene TRBV2 combines with J gene TRBJ1-5, with TRBD1 matching over 8 bases. V dropped 5 bases and J dropped 6; count of bases not matched to a gene: 18. The length of the CDR3 is 18 residues. Germline CDR1 and CDR2: SNHLY and FYNNEI. The CDR3 is CASSYYGQGGLLGQPQHF. In DNA, the CDR3 is TGTGCCAGCAGTTACTATGGACAGGGAGGTTTGTTGGGTCAGCCCCAGCATTTT.

This clone was recorded only once. The J gene is TRBJ1-1, the V gene TRBV6-5; D uncertain. This CDR3 spans 14 amino acids. Trimming took 0 bases from V and 11 from J, leaving 16 bases between them. Looked up from germline, CDR1 is MNHEY and CDR2 is SVGAGI. The CDR3 spells CASSYSTPGSAAFF. CDR3 DNA: TGTGCCAGCAGTTACTCTACGCCTGGGAGTGCCGCTTTCTTT.

CDR3 protein: CASSWLAVQGTQYF. DNA of the CDR3: TGTGCCAGCAGCTGGTTAGCAGTTCAGGGTACGCAGTATTTT. The chain uses TRBV5-6 and TRBJ2-3, with D possibly matching TRBD1 (5 bases). V was clipped by 3 bases and J by 8 bases, with 16 bases between them. The CDR3 is 14 amino acids. CDR1 is SGHDT and CDR2 is YYEEEE in the germline V gene.

V usage is TRBV28 and J usage is TRBJ1-1; maybe TRBD1 (6 bases). There are 14 residues in the CDR3. Trimming left V 6 bases short and J 1 base short, with 12 bases between. Germline V lookup: CDR1 MDHEN, CDR2 SYDVKM. This CDR3 reads CASRMSGQNTEAFF. CDR3 in DNA: TGTGCCAGCAGGATGTCGGGACAGAACACTGAAGCTTTCTTT.